These 7 T cell receptor beta chains were all obtained from the same sample, sequenced in a study of T-cell memory formation after mild COVID-19. TCRdb fed the 5' RACE reads into MiXCR, producing one record per CDR3 protein. Among roughly 560,000 distinct CDR3 sequences listed, about a fifth were seen once. Input material: PBMCs or a T cell subset sorted from them (not recorded which). The source of these receptors is an adult woman who had mild COVID-19 (a few samples of this study predate the infection). Cell type and time point are not known.

The V gene is TRBV30, the J gene TRBJ2-2; D is unresolved. Trimming pared 5 bases from V and 6 bases from J, leaving 13 bases between. Germline values: CDR1 GTSNPN, CDR2 SVGIG (reference sequence). The CDR3 length is 13 residues. This CDR3 reads CAWAYWSPGELFF. CDR3 DNA: TGTGCCTGGGCCTACTGGAGCCCCGGGGAGCTGTTTTTT.

The J gene is TRBJ2-4, the V gene TRBV29-1; D might be TRBD1 or TRBD2, each matching 6 bases. Trimming took 5 bases from V and 8 from J, leaving 13 bases between them. The germline CDR1 and CDR2 sequences are SQVTM and ANQGSEA. The CDR3 extends over 12 amino acids. Here the CDR3 reads CSVRGTRDIQYF. CDR3 sequence (DNA): TGCAGCGTTCGGGGGACACGAGACATTCAGTACTTC.

The rearrangement joins TRBV7-9 to TRBJ1-4, with a weak D call TRBD1 (6 bases). This CDR3 has 15 amino acids. Germline CDR1 and CDR2: SEHNR and FQNEAQ (reference sequence). The V end lost 3 bases, the J end lost 8 bases, and 16 bases lay between the germline ends. The CDR3 DNA is TGTGCCAGCAGCTTGTATGAGGGGGGCCGAGAAAAACTGTTTTTT. Translation gives CASSLYEGGREKLFF.

This clonotype was detected many times. This chain uses TRBV5-1 with TRBJ2-4, with D uncertain. Germline loops: CDR1 SGHRS, CDR2 YFSETQ. Trimming pared 4 bases from V and 1 base from J, leaving 9 bases between. CDR3 length: 14 residues. CDR3 DNA: TGCGCCAGCAGCCGAGCCGAGGCCAAAAACATTCAGTACTTC. Translation gives CASSRAEAKNIQYF.

This clonotype has ten or more counts. The chain employs TRBV9 and TRBJ1-2; 11 nucleotides align to TRBD1. There are 15 residues in the CDR3. Trimming took 2 bases from V and 7 from J; bases not matched to a gene: 7. Germline CDR1 SGDLS, CDR2 YYNGEE. The DNA of the CDR3 is TGTGCCAGCAGCGTTGGTCCGGGACAGGGGGTTGGCTACACCTTC. As protein: CASSVGPGQGVGYTF.

The rearrangement uses TRBV19 and TRBJ2-1; 13 positions match TRBD2. The CDR3 totals 17 residues. V lost 5 bases and J lost 1; bases outside the gene matches: 5. Per germline, CDR1 LNHDA and CDR2 SQIVND (reference sequence). The CDR3 DNA reads TGTGCCAGTAGTTGGACTAGCGGGAGAGGATCCTACAATGAGCAGTTCTTC. As protein: CASSWTSGRGSYNEQFF.

The chain uses TRBV5-5 and TRBJ1-2; unclear D gene. Trimming cost V 1 base and J 6 bases, with 13 bases left between them. Germline V gene lookup returns CDR1 SGHKS and CDR2 YYEKEE (reference sequence). This CDR3 contains 14 residues. The CDR3 loop reads CASSLLKELDGYTF. In DNA form, the CDR3 reads TGTGCCAGCAGCTTGTTGAAGGAGCTCGATGGCTACACCTTC. Combining the CDR3 with reference TRBV5-5 and TRBJ1-2 gives the whole variable domain DAGVTQSPTHLIKTRGQQVTLRCSPISGHKSVSWYQQVLGQGPQFIFQYYEKEERGRGNFPDRFSARQFPNYSSELNVNALLLGDSALYLCASSLLKELDGYTFGSGTRLTVV.